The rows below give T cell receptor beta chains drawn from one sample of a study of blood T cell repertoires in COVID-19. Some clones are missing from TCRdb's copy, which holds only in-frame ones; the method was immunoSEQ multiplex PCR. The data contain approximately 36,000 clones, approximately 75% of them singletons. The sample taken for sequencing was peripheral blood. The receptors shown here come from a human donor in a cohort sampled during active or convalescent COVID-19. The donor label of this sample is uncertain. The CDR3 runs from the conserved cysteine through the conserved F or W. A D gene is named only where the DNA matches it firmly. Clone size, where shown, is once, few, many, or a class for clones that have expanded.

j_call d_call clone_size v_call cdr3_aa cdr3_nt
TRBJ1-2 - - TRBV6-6 CASSQGQFYGYTF TGTGCCAGCAGTCAAGGACAGTTCTATGGCTACACCTTC
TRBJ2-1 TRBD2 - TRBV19 CASSMGLAGPYNEQFF TGTGCCAGTAGTATGGGACTAGCGGGACCCTACAATGAGCAGTTCTTC
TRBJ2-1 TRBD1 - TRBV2 CAAGVDRGRNEQFF TGTGCCGCGGGAGTGGACAGGGGTCGAAATGAGCAGTTCTTC
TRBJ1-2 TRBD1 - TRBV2 CASSQETGFNYGYTF TGTGCCAGCAGCCAAGAGACAGGGTTTAACTATGGCTACACCTTC
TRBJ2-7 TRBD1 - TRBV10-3 CAIRTTGAYEQYF TGTGCCATCAGAACTACAGGGGCCTACGAGCAGTACTTC
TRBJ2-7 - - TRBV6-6 CASSDFGYEQYF TGTGCCAGCAGTGATTTCGGTTACGAGCAGTACTTC
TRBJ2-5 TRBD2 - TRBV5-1 CASSLGVGRARETQYF TGCGCCAGCAGCTTAGGGGTCGGGAGGGCCCGGGAGACCCAGTACTTC
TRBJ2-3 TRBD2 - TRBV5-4 CASSQVGASGADTQYF TGTGCCAGCAGCCAGGTTGGGGCTAGCGGGGCAGATACGCAGTATTTT
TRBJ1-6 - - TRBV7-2 CASSPRSSGNSPLHF TGTGCCAGCAGCCCCAGGTCCTCAGGGAATTCACCCCTCCACTTT
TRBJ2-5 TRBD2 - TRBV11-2 CASSPGREGLETQYF TGTGCCAGCAGCCCAGGGCGGGAGGGCCTTGAGACCCAGTACTTC
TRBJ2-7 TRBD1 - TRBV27 CASRSRGRSYEQYF TGTGCCAGCAGATCAAGGGGGCGCTCCTACGAGCAGTACTTC
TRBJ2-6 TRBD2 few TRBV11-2 CASSELGLAGTSGANVLTF TGTGCCAGCAGCGAACTCGGACTAGCGGGAACCTCTGGGGCCAACGTCCTGACTTTC
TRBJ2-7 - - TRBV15 CATSRDRGYEQYF TGTGCCACCAGCAGAGATCGGGGCTACGAGCAGTACTTC
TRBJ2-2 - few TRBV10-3 CAISESGLNTGELFF TGTGCCATCAGTGAGTCGGGGCTGAACACCGGGGAGCTGTTTTTT
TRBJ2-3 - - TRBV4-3 CASSHRGAPTDTQYF TGCGCCAGCAGCCACCGCGGGGCCCCCACAGATACGCAGTATTTT
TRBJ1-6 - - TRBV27 CASSAGRENSPLHF TGTGCCAGCAGTGCGGGCAGAGAGAATTCACCCCTCCACTTT
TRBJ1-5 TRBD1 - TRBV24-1 CATSDPSTGASNQPQHF TGTGCCACCAGTGATCCTTCCACAGGGGCTAGCAATCAGCCCCAGCATTTT
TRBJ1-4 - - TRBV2 CASKIREKLFF TGTGCCTCTAAGATTCGGGAAAAACTGTTTTTT
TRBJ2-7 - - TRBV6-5 CASSYSGDRYEQYF TGTGCCAGCAGTTACTCGGGAGATCGGTACGAGCAGTACTTC
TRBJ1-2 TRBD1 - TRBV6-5 CASRGQGTFPYGYTF TGTGCCAGCAGAGGACAGGGGACATTTCCTTATGGCTACACCTTC
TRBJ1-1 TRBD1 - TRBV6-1 CASSDRTGMGTEAFF TGTGCCAGCAGTGATCGGACAGGCATGGGGACTGAAGCTTTCTTT
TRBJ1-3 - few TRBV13 CASSLDGNSGNTIYF TGTGCCAGCAGCTTAGACGGTAACTCTGGAAACACCATATATTTT
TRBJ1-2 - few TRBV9 CASSSPSREANYGYTF TGTGCCAGCAGCTCCCCCAGCCGAGAGGCCAACTATGGCTACACCTTC
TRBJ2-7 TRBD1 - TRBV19 CATAYRDSYEQYF TGTGCCACCGCATACCGGGACAGCTACGAGCAGTACTTC
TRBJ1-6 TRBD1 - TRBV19 CASSPGTGNSPLHF TGTGCCAGTAGTCCCGGGACAGGGAATTCACCCCTCCACTTT
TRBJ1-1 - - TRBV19 CASSNPPSGFNTEAFF TGTGCCAGTAGTAACCCACCCTCTGGCTTTAACACTGAAGCTTTCTTT
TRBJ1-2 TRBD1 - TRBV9 CASSPGQAANYGYTF TGTGCCAGCAGCCCGGGACAGGCTGCTAACTATGGCTACACCTTC
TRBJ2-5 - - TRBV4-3 CASSLGQGETQYF TGCGCCAGCAGCCTGGGACAAGGCGAGACCCAGTACTTC
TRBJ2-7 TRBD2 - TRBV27 CASSLRGLADSYEQYF TGTGCCAGCAGTTTAAGGGGACTAGCGGACTCCTACGAGCAGTACTTC
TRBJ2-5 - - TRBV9 CASSVATGVLETQYF TGTGCCAGCAGCGTAGCTACCGGGGTCCTGGAGACCCAGTACTTC
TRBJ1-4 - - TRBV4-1 CASSREGREKLFF TGCGCCAGCAGCCGCGAGGGTAGGGAAAAACTGTTTTTT
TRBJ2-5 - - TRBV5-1 CASSLQGSRETQYF TGCGCCAGCAGCTTACAGGGATCTCGAGAGACCCAGTACTTC
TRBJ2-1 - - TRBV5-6 CASSLGLTYNEQFF TGTGCCAGCAGCTTGGGACTAACCTACAATGAGCAGTTCTTC
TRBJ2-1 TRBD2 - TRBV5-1 CASSLGGHQKLAGVNEQFF TGCGCCAGCAGCTTGGGGGGACACCAAAAACTAGCGGGAGTAAATGAGCAGTTCTTC
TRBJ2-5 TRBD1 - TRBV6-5 CASRYRGPSGTQYF TGTGCCAGCAGATACAGGGGGCCGTCTGGGACCCAGTACTTC
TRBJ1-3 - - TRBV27 CASSLTVGNTIYF TGTGCCAGCAGTTTAACTGTTGGAAACACCATATATTTT
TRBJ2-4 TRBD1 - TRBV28 CASGRKGAQQVQYF TGTGCCAGCGGGCGAAAGGGGGCCCAACAGGTTCAGTACTTC
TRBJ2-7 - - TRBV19 CASSIIATSSSYEQYF TGTGCCAGTAGTATAATAGCGACAAGCAGCTCCTACGAGCAGTACTTC
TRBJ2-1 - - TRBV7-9 CASSFGRGTNEQFF TGTGCCAGCAGCTTCGGACGGGGGACCAATGAGCAGTTCTTC
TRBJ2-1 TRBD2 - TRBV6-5 CASSYLLAGVPNEQFF TGTGCCAGCAGTTACTTACTAGCGGGAGTCCCCAATGAGCAGTTCTTC